Listed here are 29 T cell receptor beta chains from one sample, sequenced in a study of CD8 T cells in ankylosing spondylitis (TCRdb year 2017). General conclusions and limits of the study: Blood from ankylosing spondylitis patients appeared to be characterized by a TCR beta motif made up of under 10 highly homologous amino acid variants.

Library preparation used 5' RACE. The sample was run on an Illumina HiSeq 2500. TCRdb redid the processing of the public reads, applying fastp at Q25 and MiXCR, and retained in-frame beta chains. Each CDR3 protein gets just one entry, which takes the most common genes and DNA from the rows behind it. Counted in this sample were 400,000 or so distinct CDR3 sequences; 20% to 30% of them appeared once. The ten largest account for approximately 1% of the sample. Their target antigens are unknown. The sample consisted of blood, either unsorted or a sorted T cell fraction (not recorded which). The receptors originated from a male donor with ankylosing spondylitis.

This clonotype has a handful of counts. J is TRBJ2-3 and V is TRBV20-1; TRBD1 agrees at 8 bases. V trimming: 6 bases; J trimming: 4 bases; junction bases outside the gene matches: 12. CDR1 and CDR2 from the germline V gene are DFQATT and SNEGSKA (reference sequence). The CDR3 has 15 amino acids. CDR3 sequence (DNA): TGCAGTGCCATGTTTGGACAGGGAACCGCAGATACGCAGTATTTT. Translated: CSAMFGQGTADTQYF.

The gene calls are TRBV3-1 and TRBJ2-7; weak D call: TRBD2 (6 bases). The CDR3 is 14 residues long. Germline CDR1 LGHDT, CDR2 YNNKEL (reference sequence). Trimming removed 7 bases at V and 2 bases at J, with 15 bases between. The CDR3, as DNA: TGTGCCAGCACCCCTCGGGGGATGACCTACGAGCAGTACTTC. It translates to CASTPRGMTYEQYF.

As regards this clonotype: Compared with germline, one end of the junction differs, possibly owing to a read error. The chain combines TRBV29-1 with TRBJ2-5; either TRBD1 or TRBD2 may supply D (5 bases each). This CDR3 contains 13 residues. From germline, CDR1 is SQVTM and CDR2 ANQGSEA. CDR3 sequence: CSAGTGPEETQYF. CDR3 in DNA: TGCAGCGCGGGGACGGGCCCCGAAGAAACCCAGTACTTC.

This clonotype has a handful of counts. The V call is TRBV7-9, the J call TRBJ1-2; D call uncertain. The CDR3 covers 12 residues. Germline V CDR1 and CDR2: SEHNR, FQNEAQ (reference sequence). Deletions cut 6 bases from V and 8 bases from J, with 13 bases between. CDR3 DNA sequence: TGTGCCAGCAGTTATGTACCTCTCGGCTACACCTTC. It is translated as CASSYVPLGYTF.

The chain is built from TRBV10-3 and TRBJ2-1, with 7 nucleotides matching TRBD2. The CDR3 sequence is 13 residues long. The J segment lost 10 bases and the V segment lost 0 bases, leaving 3 bases of the junction unmatched. The V gene's germline CDR1 is ENHRY and CDR2 SYGVKD. The DNA for the CDR3 is TGTGCCATCAGTGAGTCGGCGGGAGAGGAGCAGTTCTTC. Protein: CAISESAGEEQFF.

The CDR3 nucleotides read TGCAGTGCTAGACCCGTCCTTCTCACTAACTATGGCTACACCTTC. It translates to CSARPVLLTNYGYTF. The chain combines TRBV20-1 with TRBJ1-2; D gene unclear. CDR3 length equals 15 residues. V shed 2 bases and J shed 0 bases, with 13 bases lying between them. Germline V gene lookup returns CDR1 DFQATT and CDR2 SNEGSKA (reference sequence).

Only a few counts were recorded for this clonotype. The V gene is TRBV12-3 or TRBV12-4, the J gene TRBJ1-6; D is possibly TRBD1 (6 bases). The CDR3 consists of 15 residues. The V end was cut by 6 bases, the J end by 8 bases, with 17 bases between. The CDR3 region has the DNA TGTGCCAGCAGCCGTAACCAGGGGTCTCATTCACCCCTCCACTTT. It is translated as CASSRNQGSHSPLHF.

This clonotype has ten or more counts. The V gene is TRBV12-3 or TRBV12-4, the J gene TRBJ2-3; D possibly corresponds to TRBD1 (6 bases). The CDR3 extends over 16 amino acids. Trimming left V 6 bases short and J 1 base short, with 17 bases between. In DNA, the CDR3 is TGTGCCAGCAGCCCCGAAGGGGGAGCGGGCACAGATACGCAGTATTTT. Its translation: CASSPEGGAGTDTQYF.

This chain connects TRBV2 to TRBJ2-1; 9 nucleotides align to TRBD2. CDR3 length equals 12 residues. The V gene's germline CDR1 is SNHLY and CDR2 FYNNEI. Trimming cost V 3 bases and J 15 bases; bases outside gene matches: 6. CDR3 amino acids: CASSEGSGSMFF. CDR3 DNA sequence: TGTGCCAGCAGTGAGGGTAGCGGGAGTATGTTCTTC.

This clonotype was seen more than once but under ten times. The chain couples TRBV7-2 to TRBJ2-1; D is ambiguous. Trimming cost V 5 bases and J 4 bases, with 9 bases left between them. This CDR3 spans 13 amino acids. Germline V gives CDR1 SGHTA, CDR2 FQGNSA. The CDR3 here is CASSPTSYNEQFF. Written as DNA, the CDR3 is TGTGCCAGCAGCCCGACGAGTTACAATGAGCAGTTCTTC.

This clonotype was recorded a few times. V gene TRBV5-5 combines with J gene TRBJ2-4; 7 bases fit TRBD1. Trimming took 4 bases from V and 7 from J; bases not matched to a gene: 14. The germline CDR1 and CDR2 sequences are SGHKS and YYEKEE (reference sequence). The CDR3 runs 16 residues. CDR3 DNA: TGTGCCAGCAGCCAACCGGGACAGACTCAGGGGAACATTCAGTACTTC. Amino acid sequence: CASSQPGQTQGNIQYF.

V and J are TRBV6-5 and TRBJ2-7; D is ambiguous. Germline CDR1 reads MNHEY; CDR2 reads SVGAGI. The CDR3 is 13 amino acids. V dropped 4 bases and J dropped 1 base, with 8 bases sitting between them. CDR3 region: CASSWLDSYEQYV. The CDR3 coding sequence is TGTGCCAGCAGTTGGCTGGATTCCTACGAGCAGTACGTC.

There are a few counts of this clonotype. One end of the junction varies from germline; a read error may be responsible. The chain joins TRBV4-2 to TRBJ1-6; D not certain. Germline V gives CDR1 LGHNA, CDR2 YNFKEQ. The CDR3 runs to 15 residues. The CDR3 sequence: CASSQDLDYYSPLHF. In DNA form, the CDR3 reads TGTGCCAGCAGCCAAGATCTGGACTATTATTCACCCCTCCACTTT.

This clonotype was recorded only once. The V and J genes are TRBV18 and TRBJ2-1, with TRBD2 identical over 7 bases. The V gene end was trimmed by 3 bases and the J gene end by 13 bases; junction bases not matched to a gene: 6. The CDR3 contains 12 residues. Germline values: CDR1 KGHSH, CDR2 LQKENI. The CDR3 loop is CASSPAGEGQFF. DNA for the CDR3: TGTGCCAGCTCACCTGCGGGGGAAGGCCAGTTCTTC.

In its sample, this clonotype was seen a few times. The chain carries TRBV25-1 and TRBJ2-7, with 7 bases that match TRBD2. Germline trimming cut 6 bases from V and 0 bases from J; bases unmatched to any gene: 5. Per the germline V gene, CDR1 is MGHDK and CDR2 is SYGVNS. This CDR3 is built from 14 residues. The CDR3 DNA sequence: TGTGCCAGCAGGAAAGCGGGGAGCTCCTACGAGCAGTACTTC. Its translation is CASRKAGSSYEQYF.

This clonotype was seen more than once but under ten times. This chain connects TRBV10-3 to TRBJ1-1, with a tentative D call TRBD1 (5 bases). CDR3 length: 13 residues. V lost 6 bases to trimming and J lost 3 bases, with 11 bases between them. Looked up from germline, CDR1 is ENHRY and CDR2 is SYGVKD. The CDR3 sequence: CAIRVGADTEAFF. CDR3 sequence (DNA): TGTGCCATCAGGGTAGGGGCAGACACTGAAGCTTTCTTT.

This clonotype has just a few counts. The chain is built from TRBV6-2 or TRBV6-3 and TRBJ1-5, with a weak D call TRBD1 (5 bases). CDR1 is MNHEY and CDR2 is SVGEGT in the germline V gene. This CDR3 spans 17 amino acids. The V end lost 6 bases, the J end lost 0 bases, and 18 bases lay between the germline ends. CDR3 bases: TGTGCCAGCAGCAACCAAGACAGAATCTATAGCAATCAGCCCCAGCATTTT. Its protein is CASSNQDRIYSNQPQHF.

This clonotype was seen more than once but under ten times. The rearrangement joins TRBV10-2 to TRBJ2-5; D is unclear. Trimming shortened V by 3 bases and J by 5 bases, and 10 bases separated the two germline ends. This CDR3 comprises 13 residues. Germline loops: CDR1 WSHSY, CDR2 SAAADI. CDR3 coding DNA: TGCGCCAGCAGTGATTCGGGTGGGGAGACCCAGTACTTC. Its translation: CASSDSGGETQYF.

This clonotype was seen only a few times. The chain carries TRBV7-8 and TRBJ2-7, with 8 bases lining up with TRBD1. Germline V gene data show CDR1 as SGHVS and CDR2 as FQNEAQ. The CDR3 length is 14 residues. Trimming took 1 base from V and 3 from J; bases not matched to a gene: 2. CDR3 protein: CASSLVDRGYEQYV. CDR3 sequence (DNA): TGTGCCAGCAGCTTAGTCGACAGGGGCTACGAGCAGTACGTC.

The V gene is TRBV29-1, the J gene TRBJ2-4, with D possibly being TRBD1 (6 bases). Germline V lookup: CDR1 SQVTM, CDR2 ANQGSEA. This CDR3 spans 13 amino acids. Trimming stripped 4 bases from V and 7 bases from J, with 14 bases between. CDR3 residues: CSVGEQGHNIQYF. The CDR3 DNA sequence: TGCAGCGTTGGGGAACAGGGCCATAACATTCAGTACTTC.

This clonotype was seen only a few times. The chain carries TRBV12-3 or TRBV12-4 and TRBJ2-1, with D unresolved. Trimming removed 1 base from V and 6 bases from J, with 7 bases in between. The CDR3 extends over 13 amino acids. The CDR3 DNA reads TGTGCCAGCAGTTTAGTCGGAAGCAATGAGCAGTTCTTC. Encoded protein: CASSLVGSNEQFF.

This clonotype was seen more than once but under ten times. This chain uses TRBV2 with TRBJ1-5, with TRBD1 matching over 7 bases. The CDR3 sequence is 15 residues long. The germline gives CDR1 SNHLY, CDR2 FYNNEI. V lost 8 bases and J lost 4; bases outside the gene matches: 11. The CDR3 sequence: CASRIGTVGNQPQHF. The CDR3, as DNA: TGTGCCAGCCGGATCGGGACAGTAGGGAATCAGCCCCAGCATTTT.

There are a few counts of this clonotype. The chain links TRBV12-3 or TRBV12-4 to TRBJ1-4, with unresolved D. The CDR3 contains 12 residues. V was pared by 1 base and J by 7 bases, with 4 bases between. In DNA form, the CDR3 reads TGTGCCAGCAGTTTAGGGATTGAAAAACTGTTTTTT. Residues: CASSLGIEKLFF.

The chain links TRBV20-1 to TRBJ2-3; 8 nucleotides align to TRBD2. Unmatched junction bases numbered 8, after V lost 0 bases and J lost 6 bases. This CDR3 is 15 amino acids long. The V gene's germline CDR1 is DFQATT and CDR2 SNEGSKA (reference sequence). CDR3 region: CSARDLGRGGDTQYF. In nucleotides, the CDR3 is TGCAGTGCTAGAGATCTTGGTCGGGGGGGGGATACGCAGTATTTT.

This clonotype was counted only a few times. This chain uses TRBV5-1 with TRBJ2-3, with 8 bases matching TRBD2. The germline gives CDR1 SGHRS, CDR2 YFSETQ. The CDR3 has 16 residues. V lost 4 bases and J lost 9; bases outside the gene matches: 16. CDR3 bases: TGCGCCAGCAGCCCGGACGGACTAGCCTACCCCAGCACGCAGTATTTT. Translated, it gives CASSPDGLAYPSTQYF.

This chain links TRBV10-3 with TRBJ1-4; D remains unclear. V was cut by 3 bases and J by 7 bases, with 9 bases left in between. Germline V gene data show CDR1 as ENHRY and CDR2 as SYGVKD. The CDR3 loop spans 13 amino acids. The DNA of the CDR3 is TGTGCCATCAGTGACGGGGTTCCTGAAAAACTGTTTTTT. Its protein product is CAISDGVPEKLFF.

V gene TRBV12-3 or TRBV12-4 combines with J gene TRBJ2-1; 11 positions match TRBD2. The CDR3 has 17 residues. Trimming at V came to 5 bases and at J to 5 bases, leaving 11 bases not matched to a gene. CDR3 bases: TGTGCCAGCAGTCCCGAGGTTAGCGGGAGGGCCGACAATGAGCAGTTCTTC. This encodes CASSPEVSGRADNEQFF.

The chain is built from TRBV18 and TRBJ2-1, with 10 bases lining up with TRBD1. The junction had 8 bases not matched to a gene; V was cut back by 10 bases and J by 5 bases. The CDR3 is made up of 14 amino acids. Germline-derived CDR1 and CDR2 are KGHSH and LQKENI. As DNA, the CDR3 is TGTGCCACTCTGCCGGGACAGGGGAACAATGAGCAGTTCTTC. It encodes CATLPGQGNNEQFF.

The chain couples TRBV5-1 to TRBJ2-3, with TRBD2 matching 10 bases. V lost 5 bases to trimming and J lost 2 bases; unmatched junction nucleotides: 8. This CDR3 is built from 16 residues. Germline V gene sequence: CDR1 SGHRS, CDR2 YFSETQ. CDR3 DNA: TGCGCCAGCAGGGGGGCAGGACTAGCGGACACAGATACGCAGTATTTT. Amino acid sequence: CASRGAGLADTDTQYF.